What follows are 8 T cell receptor beta chains derived from one specimen sequenced in a study of cytomegalovirus exposure and HLA in healthy donors. The primer mix had 60 Vbeta and 13 Jbeta primers. Here immunoSEQ multiplex PCR was the method, and the copy in TCRdb shows in-frame clones only, minus some. The top ten clones hold about 5.7% of a sample with roughly 190,000 clones, 80% to 85% of them seen once. Sequenced input: PBMCs. The receptor source for this set is a man aged 40-55 years in good health and CMV-seropositive.

The V and J genes are TRBV15 and TRBJ2-5, with TRBD2 matching over 10 bases. The CDR3 extends over 17 amino acids. The J segment lost 5 bases and the V segment lost 3 bases, leaving 12 bases of the junction unmatched. Germline CDR1 reads LNHNV; CDR2 reads YYDKDF (reference sequence). DNA of the CDR3: TGTGCCACCAGCAGTCCGCCAGCGGGGGGGCCCGCGGAGACCCAGTACTTC. It encodes CATSSPPAGGPAETQYF.

A single count supports this clone. The chain joins TRBV27 to TRBJ2-1; 11 bases align to TRBD2. The CDR3 length is 15 residues. CDR1 is MNHEY and CDR2 is SMNVEV in the germline V gene (reference sequence). V lost 7 bases and J lost 4; bases outside the gene matches: 6. CDR3 sequence: CASIPLAGVYNEQFF. The CDR3 nucleotides read TGTGCCAGCATTCCACTAGCGGGGGTATACAATGAGCAGTTCTTC.

The V call is TRBV30, the J call TRBJ2-5; 11 bases agree with TRBD1. The J call may not be correct, given that the DNA end is closer to TRBJ2-7. The CDR3 has 15 residues. The germline gives CDR1 GTSNPN, CDR2 SVGIG (reference sequence). The CDR3 region has the DNA TGTGCCTGGAGTGGGATCGGGACAGGGGGAGACGAGCAGTACTTC. Amino acid sequence: CAWSGIGTGGDEQYF.

The chain combines TRBV25-1 with TRBJ2-7; the D gene is possibly TRBD1 (6 bases). V was shortened by 7 bases and J by 3 bases, with 13 bases between the two germline ends. This CDR3 contains 13 residues. The germline V gene has CDR1 MGHDK and CDR2 SYGVNS. As DNA, the CDR3 is TGTGCCAGCAATCTCGGGACACACTACGAGCAGTACTTC. It encodes CASNLGTHYEQYF.

About this clone: The identical CDR3 is also encoded by other nucleotide sequences in the sample. The chain links TRBV7-3 to TRBJ2-3; TRBD2 matches at 10 bases. Germline CDR1 is SGHTA and CDR2 is FQGTGA. After removal of 2 bases from V and 4 bases from J, the junction contained 0 bases not matched to a gene. The CDR3 runs to 14 residues. CDR3 sequence reads: CASSLGLAADTQYF. CDR3 nucleotide sequence: TGTGCCAGCAGCTTAGGACTAGCGGCAGATACGCAGTATTTT.

The CDR3 nucleotides are TGTGCCAGCAGCCCTCGAATCAGCTCTGGAAACACCATATATTTT. Amino acids: CASSPRISSGNTIYF. V usage is TRBV9 and J usage is TRBJ1-3; D uncertain. The CDR3 runs to 15 residues. The V gene lost 4 bases and the J gene lost 0 bases, with 11 bases spanning the gap. Germline CDR1 reads SGDLS; CDR2 reads YYNGEE.

The V call is TRBV19, the J call TRBJ1-5; D is possibly TRBD1 (5 bases). Germline V gene data show CDR1 as LNHDA and CDR2 as SQIVND (reference sequence). The CDR3 is 16 residues long. V shed 3 bases and J shed 2 bases, with 14 bases lying between them. The CDR3: CASSMTRGRRNQPQHF. CDR3 DNA sequence: TGTGCCAGTAGTATGACTCGGGGGAGACGCAATCAGCCCCAGCATTTT.

This rearrangement joins TRBV19 to TRBJ1-5; the D is unclear. Germline V gives CDR1 LNHDA, CDR2 SQIVND (reference sequence). This CDR3 is 13 amino acids long. The germline V and J ends were trimmed by 7 bases and 6 bases, with 13 bases remaining between them. CDR3 in DNA: TGTGCCAGTACACCCCTCGGGGTTCAGCCCCAGCATTTT. Translation: CASTPLGVQPQHF. The entire variable domain, with the rest obtained from reference TRBV19 and TRBJ1-5, is as follows: DGGITQSPKYLFRKEGQNVTLSCEQNLNHDAMYWYRQDPGQGLRLIYYSQIVNDFQKGDIAEGYSVSREKKESFPLTVTSAQKNPTAFYLCASTPLGVQPQHFGDGTRLSIL.